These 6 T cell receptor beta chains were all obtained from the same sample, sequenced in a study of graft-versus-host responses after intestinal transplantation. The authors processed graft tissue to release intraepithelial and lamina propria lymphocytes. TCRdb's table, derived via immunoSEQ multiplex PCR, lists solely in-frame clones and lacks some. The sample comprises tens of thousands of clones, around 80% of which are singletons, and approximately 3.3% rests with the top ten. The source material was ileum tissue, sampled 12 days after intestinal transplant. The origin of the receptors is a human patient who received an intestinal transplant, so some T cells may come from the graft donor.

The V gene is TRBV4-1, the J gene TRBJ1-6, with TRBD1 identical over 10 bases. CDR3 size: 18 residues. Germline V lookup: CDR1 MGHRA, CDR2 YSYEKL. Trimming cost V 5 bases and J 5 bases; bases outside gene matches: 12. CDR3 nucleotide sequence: TGCGCCAGCAGCGAAGTCGGGGGGGGGACAGGGGATAATTCACCCCTCCACTTT. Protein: CASSEVGGGTGDNSPLHF.

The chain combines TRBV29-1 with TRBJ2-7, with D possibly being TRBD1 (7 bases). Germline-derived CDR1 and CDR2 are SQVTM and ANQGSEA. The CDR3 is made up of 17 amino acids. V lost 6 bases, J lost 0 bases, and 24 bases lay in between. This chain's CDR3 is CSVTTGTVYGSSYEQYF. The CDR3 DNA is TGCAGCGTGACAACCGGGACAGTCTACGGGAGCTCCTACGAGCAGTACTTC.

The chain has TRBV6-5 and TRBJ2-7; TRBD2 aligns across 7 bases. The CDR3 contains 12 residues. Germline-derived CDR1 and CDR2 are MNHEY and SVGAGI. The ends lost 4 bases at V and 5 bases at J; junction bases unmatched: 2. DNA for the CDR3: TGTGCCAGCAGTTGGACTAGGGACGAGCAGTACTTC. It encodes CASSWTRDEQYF.

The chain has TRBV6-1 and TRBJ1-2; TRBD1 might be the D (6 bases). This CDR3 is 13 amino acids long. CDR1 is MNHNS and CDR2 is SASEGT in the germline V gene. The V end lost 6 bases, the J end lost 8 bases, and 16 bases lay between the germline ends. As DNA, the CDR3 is TGTGCCAGCAGGTCTACAGGGTTAGAGGGCTACACCTTC. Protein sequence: CASRSTGLEGYTF.

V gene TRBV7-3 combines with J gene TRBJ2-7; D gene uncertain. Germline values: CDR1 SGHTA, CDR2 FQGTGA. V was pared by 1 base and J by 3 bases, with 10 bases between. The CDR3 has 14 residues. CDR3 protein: CASSLSGGGYEQYF. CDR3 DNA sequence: TGTGCCAGCAGCTTAAGCGGCGGTGGCTACGAGCAGTACTTC.

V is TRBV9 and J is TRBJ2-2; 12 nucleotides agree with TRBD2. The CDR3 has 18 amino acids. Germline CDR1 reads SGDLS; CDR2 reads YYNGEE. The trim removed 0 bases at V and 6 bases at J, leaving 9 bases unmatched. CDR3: CASSVDPSGGAWAGELFF. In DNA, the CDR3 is TGTGCCAGCAGCGTAGACCCTAGCGGGGGGGCCTGGGCCGGGGAGCTGTTTTTT.